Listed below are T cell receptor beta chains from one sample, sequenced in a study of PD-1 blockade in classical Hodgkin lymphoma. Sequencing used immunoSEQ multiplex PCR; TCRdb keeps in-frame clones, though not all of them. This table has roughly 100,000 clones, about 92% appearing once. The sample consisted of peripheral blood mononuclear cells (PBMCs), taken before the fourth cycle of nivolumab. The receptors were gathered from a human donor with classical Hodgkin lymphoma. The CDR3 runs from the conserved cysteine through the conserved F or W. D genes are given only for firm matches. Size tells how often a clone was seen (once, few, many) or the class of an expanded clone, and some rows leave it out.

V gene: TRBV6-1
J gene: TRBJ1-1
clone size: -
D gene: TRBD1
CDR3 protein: CASITKWDSYTEAFF
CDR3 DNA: TGTGCCAGCATTACGAAGTGGGACAGCTACACTGAAGCTTTCTTT

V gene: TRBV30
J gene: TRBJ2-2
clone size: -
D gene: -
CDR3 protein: CAWSEGPQLQTGELFF
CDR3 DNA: TGTGCCTGGAGTGAGGGTCCCCAACTTCAAACCGGGGAGCTGTTTTTT

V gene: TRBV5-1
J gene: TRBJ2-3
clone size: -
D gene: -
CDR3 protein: CASSLLTGRVTDTQYF
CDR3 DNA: TGCGCCAGCAGCTTGTTGACAGGCCGGGTCACAGATACGCAGTATTTT

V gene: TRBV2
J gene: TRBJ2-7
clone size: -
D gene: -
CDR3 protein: CASTSGSEQYF
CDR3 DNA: TGTGCCAGCACTTCCGGGAGCGAGCAGTACTTC

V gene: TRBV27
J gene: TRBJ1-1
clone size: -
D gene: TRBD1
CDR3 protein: CASRTGWGTGEAFF
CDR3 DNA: TGTGCCAGCAGGACAGGGTGGGGGACCGGTGAAGCTTTCTTT

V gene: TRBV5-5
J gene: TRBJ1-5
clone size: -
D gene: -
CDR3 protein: CASSLTGSGQPQHF
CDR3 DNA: TGTGCCAGCAGCTTGACGGGGAGCGGTCAGCCCCAGCATTTT

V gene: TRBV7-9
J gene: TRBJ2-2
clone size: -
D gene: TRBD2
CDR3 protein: CASSSGLAGNTGELFF
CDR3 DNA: TGTGCCAGCAGCTCGGGACTAGCGGGGAACACCGGGGAGCTGTTTTTT

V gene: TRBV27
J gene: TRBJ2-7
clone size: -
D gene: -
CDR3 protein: CASSTGTEFSYEQYF
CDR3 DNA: TGTGCCAGCAGTACCGGGACGGAGTTCTCCTACGAGCAGTACTTC

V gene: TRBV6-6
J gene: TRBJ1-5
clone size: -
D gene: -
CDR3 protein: CASSYYGSSNQPQHF
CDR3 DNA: TGTGCCAGCAGTTACTACGGTTCCAGCAATCAGCCCCAGCATTTT

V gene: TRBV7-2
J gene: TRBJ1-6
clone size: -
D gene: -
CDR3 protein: CASSFTGPSYNSPLHF
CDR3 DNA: TGTGCCAGCAGCTTTACAGGGCCCTCCTATAATTCACCCCTCCACTTT

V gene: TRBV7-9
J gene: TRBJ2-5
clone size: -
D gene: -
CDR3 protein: CASSLAQDQETQYF
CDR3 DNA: TGTGCCAGCAGCTTAGCGCAGGACCAAGAGACCCAGTACTTC

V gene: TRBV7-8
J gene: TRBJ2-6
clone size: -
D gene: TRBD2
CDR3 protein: CASSFLLAGSSGANVLTF
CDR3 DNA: TGTGCCAGCAGCTTTTTATTAGCGGGGAGCTCTGGGGCCAACGTCCTGACTTTC

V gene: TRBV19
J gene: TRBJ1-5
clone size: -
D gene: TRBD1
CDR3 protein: CASSIGQGYNQPQHF
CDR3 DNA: TGTGCCAGTAGTATAGGACAGGGTTACAATCAGCCCCAGCATTTT

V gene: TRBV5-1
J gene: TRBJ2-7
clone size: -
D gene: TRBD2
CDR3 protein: CASSLEGLAGYPQYF
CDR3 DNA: TGCGCCAGCAGCTTGGAGGGACTAGCGGGATATCCACAGTACTTC

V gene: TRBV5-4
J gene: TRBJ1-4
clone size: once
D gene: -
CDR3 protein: CASSSGGAEKLFF
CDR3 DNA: TGTGCCAGCAGCTCCGGCGGTGCTGAAAAACTGTTTTTT

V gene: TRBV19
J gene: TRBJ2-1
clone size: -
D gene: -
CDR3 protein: CASSPLADPSYNEQFF
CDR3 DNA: TGTGCCAGTAGCCCTCTTGCGGACCCCTCCTACAATGAGCAGTTCTTC

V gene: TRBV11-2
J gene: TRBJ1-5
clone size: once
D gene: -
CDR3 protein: CASSSSGDSNQPQHF
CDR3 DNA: TGTGCCAGCAGCTCTTCGGGGGATAGCAATCAGCCCCAGCATTTT

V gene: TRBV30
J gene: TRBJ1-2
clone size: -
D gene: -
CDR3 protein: CASLSGDYGYTF
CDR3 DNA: TGTGCCTCGCTCTCTGGGGACTATGGCTACACCTTC

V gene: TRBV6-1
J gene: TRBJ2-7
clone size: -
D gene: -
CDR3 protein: CASSEAQGVSYEQYF
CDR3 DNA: TGTGCCAGCAGTGAAGCACAGGGCGTCTCCTACGAGCAGTACTTC

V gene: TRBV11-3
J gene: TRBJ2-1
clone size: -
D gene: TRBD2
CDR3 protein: CASSLDGTRDYNEQFF
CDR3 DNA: TGTGCCAGCAGCTTAGATGGGACTAGGGACTACAATGAGCAGTTCTTC

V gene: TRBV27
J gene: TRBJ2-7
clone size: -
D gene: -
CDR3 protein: CASSLSPTYEQYF
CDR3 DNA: TGTGCCAGCAGTTTATCACCAACCTACGAGCAGTACTTC

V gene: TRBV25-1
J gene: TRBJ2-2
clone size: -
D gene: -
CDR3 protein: CASSGGAAGNTGELFF
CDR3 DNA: TGTGCCAGCAGTGGGGGGGCCGCGGGAAACACCGGGGAGCTGTTTTTT

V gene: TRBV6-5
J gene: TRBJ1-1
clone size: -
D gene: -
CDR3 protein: CASSPGDRAIKAFF
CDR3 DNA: TGTGCCAGCAGCCCTGGGGACCGCGCGATAAAAGCTTTCTTT

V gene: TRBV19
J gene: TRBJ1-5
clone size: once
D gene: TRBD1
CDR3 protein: CASSTQGAGQPQHF
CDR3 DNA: TGTGCCAGTAGTACTCAGGGGGCTGGCCAGCCCCAGCATTTT

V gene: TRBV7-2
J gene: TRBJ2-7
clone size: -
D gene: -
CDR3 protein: CASSLAAAGLEQYF
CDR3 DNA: TGTGCCAGCAGCTTAGCGGCGGCGGGTCTCGAGCAGTACTTC

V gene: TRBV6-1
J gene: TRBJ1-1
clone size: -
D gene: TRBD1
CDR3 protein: CASSEAQGAGGPF
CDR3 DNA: TGTGCCAGCAGTGAAGCACAGGGGGCGGGAGGCCCTTTT

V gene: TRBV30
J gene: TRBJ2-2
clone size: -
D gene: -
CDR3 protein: CAWSVGSYTGELFF
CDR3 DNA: TGTGCCTGGAGTGTGGGGAGCTACACCGGGGAGCTGTTTTTT

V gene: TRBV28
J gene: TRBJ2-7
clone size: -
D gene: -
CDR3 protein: CASSLGGTYEQYF
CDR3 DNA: TGTGCCAGCAGTTTAGGGGGAACCTACGAGCAGTACTTC

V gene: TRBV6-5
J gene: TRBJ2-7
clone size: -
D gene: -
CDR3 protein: CASSRVPGAYEQYF
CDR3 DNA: TGTGCCAGCAGTCGCGTTCCAGGGGCCTACGAGCAGTACTTC

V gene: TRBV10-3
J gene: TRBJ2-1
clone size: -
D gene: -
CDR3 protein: CAISGDISYNEQFF
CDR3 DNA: TGTGCCATCAGTGGGGACATCTCCTACAATGAGCAGTTCTTC

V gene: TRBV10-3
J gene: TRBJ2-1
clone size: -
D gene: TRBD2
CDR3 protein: CAISGERSGIGGEQFF
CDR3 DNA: TGTGCCATCAGTGGGGAAAGGAGCGGGATTGGGGGGGAGCAGTTCTTC

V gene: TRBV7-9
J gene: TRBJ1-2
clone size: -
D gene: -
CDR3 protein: CASSNLLGGYTF
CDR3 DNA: TGTGCCAGCAGCAATCTACTTGGAGGCTACACCTTC

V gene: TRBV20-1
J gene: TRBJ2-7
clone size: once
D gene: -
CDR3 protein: CSARKAYEQYF
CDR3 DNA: TGCAGTGCTAGAAAGGCCTACGAGCAGTACTTC

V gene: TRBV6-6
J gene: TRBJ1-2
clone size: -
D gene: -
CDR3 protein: CASSYSQPAGGYGYTF
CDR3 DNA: TGTGCCAGCAGTTACTCGCAGCCAGCGGGTGGCTATGGCTACACCTTC

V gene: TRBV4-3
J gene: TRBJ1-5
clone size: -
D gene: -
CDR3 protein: CASSQDRLSSNQPQHF
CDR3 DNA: TGCGCCAGCAGCCAAGATAGGCTCAGTAGCAATCAGCCCCAGCATTTT

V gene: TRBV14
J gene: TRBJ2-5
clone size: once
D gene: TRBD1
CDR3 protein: CASSQATGRQETQYF
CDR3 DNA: TGTGCCAGCAGCCAAGCGACAGGGCGACAAGAGACCCAGTACTTC

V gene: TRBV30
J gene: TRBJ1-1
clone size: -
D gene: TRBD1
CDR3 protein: CAWIRQGGNTEAFF
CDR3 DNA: TGTGCCTGGATACGACAGGGGGGGAACACTGAAGCTTTCTTT

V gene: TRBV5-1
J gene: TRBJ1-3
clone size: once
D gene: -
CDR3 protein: CASSLDSWSSGNTIYF
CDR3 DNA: TGCGCCAGCAGCTTGGACTCCTGGAGCTCTGGAAACACCATATATTTT

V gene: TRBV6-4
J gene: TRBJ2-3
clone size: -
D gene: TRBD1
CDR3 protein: CASSRDRGGADTQYF
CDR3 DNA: TGTGCCAGCAGCCGAGACAGGGGTGGAGCCGATACGCAGTATTTT

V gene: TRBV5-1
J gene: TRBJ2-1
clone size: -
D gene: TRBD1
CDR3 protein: CASSREGAREQFF
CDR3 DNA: TGCGCCAGCAGCCGAGAGGGGGCACGTGAGCAGTTCTTC

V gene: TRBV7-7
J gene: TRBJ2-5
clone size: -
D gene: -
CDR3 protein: CASSPQLAAKETQYF
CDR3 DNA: TGTGCCAGCAGCCCCCAACTAGCAGCAAAAGAGACCCAGTACTTC

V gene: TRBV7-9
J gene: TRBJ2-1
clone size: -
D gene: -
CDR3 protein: CASSPDFFGSPPDEQFF
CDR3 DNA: TGTGCCAGCAGCCCAGATTTTTTCGGGAGCCCCCCCGATGAGCAGTTCTTC

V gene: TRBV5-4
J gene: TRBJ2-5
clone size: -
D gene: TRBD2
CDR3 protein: CASSTTLLAEETQYF
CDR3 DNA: TGTGCCAGCAGCACCACTTTACTAGCGGAAGAGACCCAGTACTTC

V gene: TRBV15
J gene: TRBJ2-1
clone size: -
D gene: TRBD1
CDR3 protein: CATRKNRGMAYNEQFF
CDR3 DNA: TGTGCCACCAGAAAAAACAGGGGGATGGCCTACAATGAGCAGTTCTTC

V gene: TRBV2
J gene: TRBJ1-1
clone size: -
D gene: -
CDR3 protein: CASRHSNTEAFF
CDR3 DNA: TGTGCCAGCAGGCACAGTAACACTGAAGCTTTCTTT

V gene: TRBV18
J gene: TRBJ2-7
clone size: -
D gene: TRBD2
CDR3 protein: CASSYDLTSAYEQYF
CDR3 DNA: TGTGCCAGCTCATACGACTTGACTAGCGCCTACGAGCAGTACTTC

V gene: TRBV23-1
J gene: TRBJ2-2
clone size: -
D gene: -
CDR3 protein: CASSQSRDQRSGELFF
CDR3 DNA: TGCGCCAGCAGTCAATCGCGGGACCAGAGGTCCGGGGAGCTGTTTTTT

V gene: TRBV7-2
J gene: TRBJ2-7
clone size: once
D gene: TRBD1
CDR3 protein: CASSLDSGQWGFYEQYF
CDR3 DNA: TGTGCCAGCAGCTTAGATTCGGGACAGTGGGGTTTTTACGAGCAGTACTTC

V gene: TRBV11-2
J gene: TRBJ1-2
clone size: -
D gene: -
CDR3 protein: CASSTGPAGRHRGYTF
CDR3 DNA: TGTGCCAGCAGTACAGGGCCCGCCGGGAGGCACCGTGGCTACACCTTC

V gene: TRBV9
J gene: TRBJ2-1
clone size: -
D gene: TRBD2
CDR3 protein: CASSPLVIWRDYYNEQFF
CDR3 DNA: TGTGCCAGCAGCCCCCTTGTTATTTGGCGGGACTACTACAATGAGCAGTTCTTC

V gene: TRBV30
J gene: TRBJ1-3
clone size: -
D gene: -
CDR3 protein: CAWKSGNSGNTIYF
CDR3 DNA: TGTGCCTGGAAGAGCGGCAACTCTGGAAACACCATATATTTT

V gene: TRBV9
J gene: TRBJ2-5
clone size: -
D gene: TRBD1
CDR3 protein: CASSVVGGQRETQYF
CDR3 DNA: TGTGCCAGCAGCGTAGTAGGGGGCCAAAGGGAGACCCAGTACTTC

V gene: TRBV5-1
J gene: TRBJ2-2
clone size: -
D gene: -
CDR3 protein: CASSLAGPANTGELFF
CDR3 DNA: TGCGCCAGCAGCTTGGCAGGGCCGGCGAACACCGGGGAGCTGTTTTTT